This TCR beta chain was found in a study of blood T cell repertoires in COVID-19. Here immunoSEQ multiplex PCR was the method, and the copy in TCRdb shows in-frame clones only, minus some. The sample has tens of thousands of clones, more than 75% seen once. The sequencing input was peripheral blood. The source of this sequence is a human donor in a cohort sampled during active COVID-19.

CDR3: CASSSDRIPSYEQYF. DNA of the CDR3: TGTGCCAGCAGCTCGGACAGGATCCCCTCCTACGAGCAGTACTTC. This rearrangement joins TRBV28 to TRBJ2-7; 7 bases are shared with TRBD1. CDR1 is MDHEN, CDR2 SYDVKM, per germline. Losses at the gene ends were 6 bases for V and 0 bases for J; bases not matched to a gene: 8. This CDR3 has 15 residues.